In this sample, the clone carrying this T cell receptor (beta chain) turned up a few times. Its antigen is unknown. Losses at the gene ends were 3 bases for V and 3 bases for J; bases not matched to a gene: 2. The germline V gene has CDR1 SGDLS and CDR2 YYNGEE. There are 14 residues in the CDR3. The source of the sample is a study of T-cell reconstitution after alpha-beta-depleted transplantation in children. It was with unique molecular identifiers that the TCRbeta library was prepared. From the PCR reads, TCRdb called clonotypes with MiXCR, one entry per CDR3 protein. The sample yields approximately 250,000 distinct CDR3 sequences, 20% to 30% seen once. Study-wide results and limits: About two months after transplant, alpha-beta T cells reportedly came from several hundred expanded graft clones. T-cell counts and diversity were attributed mostly to newly produced T cells one year after transplant.

The specimen comprised PBMCs, sampled before TCRalphabeta/CD19-depleted stem cell transplant. The origin of this receptor is a girl aged 2 to 9 with Fanconi anemia, due to receive a stem cell transplant. The chain joins TRBV9 to TRBJ2-1; 8 bases are shared with TRBD2. CDR3 sequence reads: CASSAGGDYNEQFF. DNA for the CDR3: TGTGCCAGCAGCGCGGGAGGGGACTACAATGAGCAGTTCTTC.